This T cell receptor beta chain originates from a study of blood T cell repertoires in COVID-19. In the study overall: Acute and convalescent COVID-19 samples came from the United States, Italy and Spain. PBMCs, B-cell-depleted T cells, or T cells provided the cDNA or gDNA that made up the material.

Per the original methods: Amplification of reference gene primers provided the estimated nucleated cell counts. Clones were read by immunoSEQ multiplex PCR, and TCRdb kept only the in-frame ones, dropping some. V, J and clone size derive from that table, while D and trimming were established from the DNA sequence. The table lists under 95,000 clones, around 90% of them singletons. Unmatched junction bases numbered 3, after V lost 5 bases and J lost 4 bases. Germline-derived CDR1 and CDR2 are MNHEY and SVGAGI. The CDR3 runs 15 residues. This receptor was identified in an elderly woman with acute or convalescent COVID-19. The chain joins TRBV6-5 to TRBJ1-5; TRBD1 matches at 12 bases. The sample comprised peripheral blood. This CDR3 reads CASSPGQGANQPQHF. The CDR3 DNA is TGTGCCAGCAGTCCGGGACAGGGGGCGAATCAGCCCCAGCATTTT.